These 14 T cell receptor beta chains came from one sample sequenced in a study of T cell repertoires in ileal Crohn's disease. TCRdb's copy holds only in-frame clones and misses some; the assay was immunoSEQ multiplex PCR. The table records 6,400 or so clones, approximately 83% of them present only once. The time point: inflamed ileum from the surgical specimen. Sequenced: ileal tissue. The receptor source for this set is an adult with Crohn's disease.

The V and J genes are TRBV7-8 and TRBJ2-7; TRBD2 matches 7 bases. V lost 5 bases and J lost 3; bases outside the gene matches: 4. The CDR3 has 13 residues. Germline V CDR1 and CDR2: SGHVS, FQNEAQ. The CDR3 sequence: CASSVPSGYEQYF. CDR3 sequence (DNA): TGTGCCAGCAGCGTCCCTAGCGGCTACGAGCAGTACTTC.

This clone was counted only a few times. The V gene is TRBV5-4, the J gene TRBJ1-4, with no clear D. Germline lookup yields CDR1 SGHNT and CDR2 YYREEE (reference sequence). V shed 4 bases and J shed 7 bases, with 11 bases lying between them. CDR3 length equals 13 residues. Here the CDR3 DNA reads TGTGCCAGCAGCCCATACGGCGGTGAAAAACTGTTTTTT. It encodes CASSPYGGEKLFF.

V and J are TRBV19 and TRBJ2-6, with TRBD1 matching 8 bases. The germline V gene has CDR1 LNHDA and CDR2 SQIVND (reference sequence). CDR3 size: 16 residues. V trimming: 5 bases; J trimming: 0 bases; junction bases outside the gene matches: 3. This CDR3 reads CASSGTGSSGANVLTF. The CDR3 DNA follows: TGTGCCAGTAGTGGGACAGGTTCCTCTGGGGCCAACGTCCTGACTTTC.

V gene TRBV29-1 combines with J gene TRBJ1-2; 9 bases map to TRBD1. The CDR3 runs to 14 residues. Per the germline V gene, CDR1 is SQVTM and CDR2 is ANQGSEA. With V trimmed by 0 bases and J by 4 bases, 3 bases remained unmatched. CDR3 nucleotides: TGCAGCGTTGAAGACCGGGACAGGGCCTATGGCTACACCTTC. Its protein product is CSVEDRDRAYGYTF.

The rearrangement uses TRBV6-5 and TRBJ2-3; D is uncertain. The CDR3 extends over 13 amino acids. V was trimmed by 6 bases and J by 0 bases, leaving 7 bases between them. Germline values: CDR1 MNHEY, CDR2 SVGAGI. The CDR3, as DNA: TGTGCCAGCAGGAAGACTAGCACAGATACGCAGTATTTT. It yields the protein CASRKTSTDTQYF.

In its sample, this clone was seen once. V gene TRBV7-2 combines with J gene TRBJ1-3; D unclear. CDR3 length equals 15 residues. Germline V gene sequence: CDR1 SGHTA, CDR2 FQGNSA. V lost 3 bases and J 3 bases, leaving 12 bases between the germline ends. CDR3 loop: CASSFQHRSGNTIYF. In nucleotides, the CDR3 is TGTGCCAGCAGCTTCCAGCATCGAAGTGGAAACACCATATATTTT.

The V gene is TRBV5-1, the J gene TRBJ2-1; D gene unclear. The V and J ends lost 4 bases and 10 bases respectively, with 12 bases between them. The length of the CDR3 is 12 residues. CDR1 is SGHRS and CDR2 is YFSETQ in the germline V gene. CDR3 nucleotide sequence: TGCGCCAGCAGCGCCGACGGCGTCGAGCAGTTCTTC. Translating it yields CASSADGVEQFF.

A remark on this clone: A much bigger clone sits one base away, suggesting this may be a read error. The chain joins TRBV10-3 to TRBJ2-1; D tentatively fits TRBD1 or TRBD2 (5 bases each). The germline V gene encodes CDR1 ENHRY and CDR2 SYGVKD. The CDR3 is made up of 15 amino acids. CDR3 in DNA: TGTGCCATCAGTAAGTCGGGGCGGCCCTACAATGAGCAGTTCTTC. It encodes CAISKSGRPYNEQFF.

The V and J genes are TRBV6-5 and TRBJ2-7, with D perhaps matching TRBD1 (6 bases). The germline CDR1 and CDR2 sequences are MNHEY and SVGAGI. V was pared by 6 bases and J by 3 bases, with 15 bases between. The CDR3 length is 14 residues. CDR3: CASSSRGYLYEQYF. CDR3 coding DNA: TGTGCCAGCAGCTCCAGGGGTTACCTCTACGAGCAGTACTTC.

V is TRBV6-4 and J is TRBJ2-4; D call uncertain. V dropped 5 bases and J dropped 0 bases, with 11 bases sitting between them. Germline V gives CDR1 MRHNA, CDR2 SNTAGT. The CDR3 is 15 residues long. Written as DNA, the CDR3 is TGTGCCAGCAGTCCCCCCGGTGTAGCCAAAAACATTCAGTACTTC. Amino acids: CASSPPGVAKNIQYF.

This clone has more than one count but fewer than ten. This chain joins TRBV9 and TRBJ2-5; 7 bases match TRBD2. The CDR3 runs 15 residues. CDR1 is SGDLS and CDR2 is YYNGEE in the germline V gene. Germline trimming cut 0 bases from V and 5 bases from J; bases unmatched to any gene: 7. For the CDR3, the DNA is TGTGCCAGCAGCGTAGGAACGGGGGGAGGGGAGACCCAGTACTTC. Its translation is CASSVGTGGGETQYF. Full variable domain (missing parts from reference TRBV9 and TRBJ2-5): DSGVTQTPKHLITATGQRVTLRCSPRSGDLSVYWYQQSLDQGLQFLIQYYNGEERAKGNILERFSAQQFPDLHSELNLSSLELGDSALYFCASSVGTGGGETQYFGPGTRLLVL.

The chain recombines TRBV27 with TRBJ2-7; D remains ambiguous. Germline V lookup: CDR1 MNHEY, CDR2 SMNVEV (reference sequence). The CDR3 spans 15 residues. V dropped 4 bases and J dropped 2 bases, with 15 bases sitting between them. CDR3: CASSSPGRPAYEQYF. The CDR3 coding sequence is TGTGCCAGCAGTTCCCCGGGCCGACCGGCCTACGAGCAGTACTTC.

This chain uses TRBV6-5 with TRBJ2-7, with TRBD1 matching over 8 bases. This CDR3 region has 15 residues. The germline gives CDR1 MNHEY, CDR2 SVGAGI. With 0 bases clipped from V and 7 bases from J, the junction kept 8 bases outside the gene matches. CDR3 DNA sequence: TGTGCCAGCAGTTACTCGCGGACAGGGCTTGGGGAGCAGTACTTC. Its translation is CASSYSRTGLGEQYF.

The chain uses TRBV27 and TRBJ1-2; tentative D call: TRBD1 (5 bases). Trimming removed 3 bases at V and 4 bases at J, with 18 bases between. Looked up from germline, CDR1 is MNHEY and CDR2 is SMNVEV (reference sequence). The CDR3 has 16 amino acids. The CDR3 protein is CASSFEGTSTIYGYTF. The CDR3 DNA follows: TGTGCCAGCAGTTTTGAAGGGACCTCTACGATCTATGGCTACACCTTC.